This T cell receptor (beta chain) is from a study of blood T cell repertoires in COVID-19. Overall study context: COVID-19 samples, acute and convalescent, were from the United States, Italy and Spain. From T cells, B-cell-depleted T cells, or PBMCs came the material, which was cDNA or gDNA.

As originally analysed: Amplification of reference gene primers was used by the study to estimate nucleated cell counts. Generated by immunoSEQ multiplex PCR, the TCRdb table keeps only in-frame clones and is missing some. The V and J calls and clone size were taken over from that table, and D and trimming were inferred from the DNA. The repertoire holds tens of thousands of clones, with approximately 82% as singletons. With 0 bases removed from V and 6 bases from J, the gap between germline ends came to 12 bases. Germline V gene lookup returns CDR1 MNHNS and CDR2 SASEGT. The CDR3 has 15 residues. The receptor comes from a human donor in a cohort sampled during active COVID-19. The J gene is TRBJ1-5, the V gene TRBV6-1; the D is unclear. Sequenced material: peripheral blood. CDR3 DNA: TGTGCCAGCAGTGAAGCGGTTGCCTACCGTCAGCCCCAGCATTTT. Amino acid sequence: CASSEAVAYRQPQHF.